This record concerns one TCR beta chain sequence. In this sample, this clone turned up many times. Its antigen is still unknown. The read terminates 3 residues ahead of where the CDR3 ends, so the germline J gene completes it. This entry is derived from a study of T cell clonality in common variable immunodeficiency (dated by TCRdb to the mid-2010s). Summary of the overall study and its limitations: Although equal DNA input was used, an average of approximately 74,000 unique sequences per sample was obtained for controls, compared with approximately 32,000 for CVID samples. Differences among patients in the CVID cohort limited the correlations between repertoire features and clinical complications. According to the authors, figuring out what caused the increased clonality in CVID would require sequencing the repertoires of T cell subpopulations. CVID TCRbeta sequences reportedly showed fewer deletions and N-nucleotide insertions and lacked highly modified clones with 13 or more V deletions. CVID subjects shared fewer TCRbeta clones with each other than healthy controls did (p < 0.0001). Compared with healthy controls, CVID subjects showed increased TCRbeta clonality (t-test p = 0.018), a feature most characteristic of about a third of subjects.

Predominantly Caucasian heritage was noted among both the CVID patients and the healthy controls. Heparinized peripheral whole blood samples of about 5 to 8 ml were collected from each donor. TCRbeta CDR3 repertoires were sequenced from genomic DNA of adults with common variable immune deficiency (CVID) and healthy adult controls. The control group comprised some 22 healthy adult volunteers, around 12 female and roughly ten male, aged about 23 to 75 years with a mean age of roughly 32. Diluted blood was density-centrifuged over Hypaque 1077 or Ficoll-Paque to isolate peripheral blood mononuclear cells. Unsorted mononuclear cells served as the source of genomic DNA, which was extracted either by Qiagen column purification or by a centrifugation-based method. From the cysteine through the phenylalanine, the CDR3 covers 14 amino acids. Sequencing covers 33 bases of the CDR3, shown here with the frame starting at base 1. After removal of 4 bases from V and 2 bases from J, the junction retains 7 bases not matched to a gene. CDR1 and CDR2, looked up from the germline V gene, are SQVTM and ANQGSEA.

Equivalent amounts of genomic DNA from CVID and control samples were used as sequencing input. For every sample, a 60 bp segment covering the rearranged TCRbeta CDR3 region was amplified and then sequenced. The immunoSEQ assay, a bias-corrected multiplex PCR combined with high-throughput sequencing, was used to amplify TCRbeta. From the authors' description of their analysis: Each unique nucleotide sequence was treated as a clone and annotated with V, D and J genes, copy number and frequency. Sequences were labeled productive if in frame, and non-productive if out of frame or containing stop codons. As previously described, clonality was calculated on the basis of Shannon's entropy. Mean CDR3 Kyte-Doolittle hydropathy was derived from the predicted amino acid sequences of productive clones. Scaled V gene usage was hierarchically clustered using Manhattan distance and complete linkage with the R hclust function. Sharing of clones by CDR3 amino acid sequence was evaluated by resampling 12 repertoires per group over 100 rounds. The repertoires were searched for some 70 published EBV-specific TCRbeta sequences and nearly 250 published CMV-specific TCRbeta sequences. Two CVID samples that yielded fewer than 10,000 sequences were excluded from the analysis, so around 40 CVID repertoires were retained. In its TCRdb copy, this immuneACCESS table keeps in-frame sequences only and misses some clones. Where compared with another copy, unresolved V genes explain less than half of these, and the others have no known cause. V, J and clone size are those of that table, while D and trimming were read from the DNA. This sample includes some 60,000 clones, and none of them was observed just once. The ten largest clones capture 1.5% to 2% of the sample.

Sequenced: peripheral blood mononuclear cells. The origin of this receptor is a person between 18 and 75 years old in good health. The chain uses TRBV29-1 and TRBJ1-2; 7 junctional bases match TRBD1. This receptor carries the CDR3 CSVGERTGNYGYTF. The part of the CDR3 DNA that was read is TGCAGCGTTGGGGAGAGGACAGGCAACTATGGC.